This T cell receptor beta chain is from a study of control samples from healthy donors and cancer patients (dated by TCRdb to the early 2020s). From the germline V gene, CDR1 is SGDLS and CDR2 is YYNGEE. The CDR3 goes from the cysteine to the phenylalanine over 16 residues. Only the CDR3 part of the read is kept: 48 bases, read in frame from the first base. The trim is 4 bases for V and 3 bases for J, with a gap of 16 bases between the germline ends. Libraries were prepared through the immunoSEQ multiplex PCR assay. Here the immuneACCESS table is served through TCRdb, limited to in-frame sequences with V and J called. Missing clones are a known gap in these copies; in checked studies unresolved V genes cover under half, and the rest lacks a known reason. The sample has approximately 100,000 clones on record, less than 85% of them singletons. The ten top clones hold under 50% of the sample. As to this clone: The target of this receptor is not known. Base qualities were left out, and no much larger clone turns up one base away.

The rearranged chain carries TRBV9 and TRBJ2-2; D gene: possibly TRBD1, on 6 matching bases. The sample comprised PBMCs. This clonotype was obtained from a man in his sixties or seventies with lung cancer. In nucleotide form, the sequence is TGTGCCAGCAGCACACAACAGGGTCGGGACACCGGGGAGCTGTTTTTT. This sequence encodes CASSTQQGRDTGELFF.